This is a list of T cell receptor beta chains from one sample in a study of blood T cell repertoires in COVID-19. Profiling relied on immunoSEQ multiplex PCR, and the TCRdb table lists in-frame clones only, not all of them. Here the sample spans 240,000 or so clones, around 89% being singletons. Material for sequencing was PBMCs or T cells enriched from blood (not recorded which). These receptors all come from a man aged 50-59 years who had been exposed to COVID-19. Both conserved end residues are part of each CDR3. D genes are given only for firm matches. The size entry is marked missing in some rows and otherwise reads once, few, many or a size class.

D	size	V	J	DNA	CDR3
TRBD2	NA	TRBV5-5	TRBJ2-1	TGTGCCAGCAGCCCAATAGCGGGAGAACCTGGTGAGCAGTTCTTC	CASSPIAGEPGEQFF
TRBD1	NA	TRBV5-1	TRBJ2-1	TGCGCCAGCAGCTCACCTACAGGGGGCGCTGAGCAGTTCTTC	CASSSPTGGAEQFF
NA	NA	TRBV6-1	TRBJ1-1	TGTGCCAGCAGTGAAAATACAGGAATCACTGAAGCTTTCTTT	CASSENTGITEAFF
NA	NA	TRBV19	TRBJ1-6	TGTGCCAGTACAAAGGGGCTCTGGGTCGATTCACCCCTCCACTTT	CASTKGLWVDSPLHF
NA	NA	TRBV16	TRBJ1-4	TGTGCCAGCAGCCGCCGACTGGATACTAATGAAAAACTGTTTTTT	CASSRRLDTNEKLFF
NA	NA	TRBV28	TRBJ1-1	TGTGCCAGCAGGCTAAGCCACAGTGCAGGTTTTGCTGAAGCTTTCTTT	CASRLSHSAGFAEAFF
TRBD1	NA	TRBV7-8	TRBJ2-1	TGTGCCAGCAGCTCGGACAGGGAAGGTCTTGGGCAGTTCTTC	CASSSDREGLGQFF
NA	NA	TRBV5-6	TRBJ1-5	TGTGCCAGCAGCTCCCGGGGCAGGGGCGATCAGCCCCAGCATTTT	CASSSRGRGDQPQHF
TRBD1	NA	TRBV24-1	TRBJ1-2	TGTGCCACCAGTGATCCCGGGACAGGGGAGATCTATGGCTACACCTTC	CATSDPGTGEIYGYTF
NA	NA	TRBV29-1	TRBJ2-5	TGCAGCGTTGCCCAGGGCCAAGAGACCCAGTACTTC	CSVAQGQETQYF
NA	NA	TRBV28	TRBJ1-1	TGTGCCAGCAGTATCAGGGTATCTGGAACTGAAGCTTTCTTT	CASSIRVSGTEAFF
NA	NA	TRBV28	TRBJ2-7	TGTGCCAGCAGTTCCGGGACAACCCACACCGAGCAGTACTTC	CASSSGTTHTEQYF
NA	NA	TRBV20-1	TRBJ1-5	TGCAGTGCGCAAAGGGGGTCTCAGCATTTT	CSAQRGSQHF
NA	once	TRBV5-1	TRBJ1-4	TGCGCCAGCAGCCCCCGGGGGGCAAGTTATAATGAAAAACTGTTTTTT	CASSPRGASYNEKLFF
NA	NA	TRBV30	TRBJ1-1	TGTGCCTGGAGTGTACTGGCAGGGTGGACTGAAGCTTTCTTT	CAWSVLAGWTEAFF
NA	once	TRBV19	TRBJ1-3	TGTGCCAGTAGTATGGATAGGAGCACCTCTGGAAACACCATATATTTT	CASSMDRSTSGNTIYF
NA	NA	TRBV6-6	TRBJ1-2	TGTGCCAGCAGTTACTCGAAACGACTCTACGGCTACACCTTC	CASSYSKRLYGYTF
TRBD2	few	TRBV7-2	TRBJ2-3	TGTGCCAGCAGCCCTAGCGGGGGGACTACAGATACGCAGTATTTT	CASSPSGGTTDTQYF
TRBD1	few	TRBV5-1	TRBJ1-1	TGCGCCAGCCAAACTCAGGGGGTGAGCACTGAAGCTTTCTTT	CASQTQGVSTEAFF
NA	NA	TRBV7-2	TRBJ2-7	TGTGCCAGCAGCTTAGCCCACAGCCACGAGCAGTACTTC	CASSLAHSHEQYF
NA	NA	TRBV11-2	TRBJ1-2	TGTGCCAGCAGCTTACTGACAGACGAGGACTATGGCTACACCTTC	CASSLLTDEDYGYTF
NA	NA	TRBV5-1	TRBJ1-2	TGCGCCAGCAGCTTTAGGTTAGAGGATGGCTACACCTTC	CASSFRLEDGYTF
NA	NA	TRBV23-1	TRBJ1-3	TGCGCCAGCAGTCAACGGTCCAACTTTTATGGAAACACCATATATTTT	CASSQRSNFYGNTIYF